This TCR beta chain was captured in a study of Ad26.COV2.S vaccination and SARS-CoV-2 variants. Treatment defined: around 19 received Ad26.COV2.S at low or high dose, single or two shots; about 5 received placebo; per-sample allocation not given. Specimen acquisition occurred on day 63 following the initial vaccine or placebo injection. The data were produced by immunoSEQ multiplex PCR, yet TCRdb's version contains in-frame clones alone and is incomplete. The sample contains approximately 300,000 clones, around 84% of which appear only once. Germline V lookup: CDR1 MNHEY, CDR2 SVGEGT. CDR3 length: 14 residues. Trimming cost V 2 bases and J 2 bases, with 10 bases left between them.

The sequence was collected from a person aged 18-60 years who received the Ad26.COV2.S COVID-19 vaccine or a placebo. This chain uses TRBV6-2 or TRBV6-3 with TRBJ2-7; a possible D gene is TRBD2 (6 bases). The sequenced sample was peripheral blood, obtained in a trial of Ad26.COV2.S vaccine versus placebo. DNA for the CDR3: TGTGCCAGCAGTTACGCGGGGACGGCCTACGAGCAGTACTTC. As protein: CASSYAGTAYEQYF.